The 16 T cell receptor beta chains listed next were all sequenced from one sample in a study of blood T cell repertoires in COVID-19. Only in-frame clones appear in the TCRdb table, and some are missing; sequencing was by immunoSEQ multiplex PCR. This repertoire shows fewer than 250,000 clones, 85% found once; its top ten account for around 0.96%. Sequenced material: peripheral blood. The receptors were gathered from a man aged 40-49 years with acute or convalescent COVID-19.

The chain has TRBV28 and TRBJ1-5; 7 bases map to TRBD1. CDR1 and CDR2 (germline): MDHEN, SYDVKM. CDR3 length: 15 amino acids. The ends lost 5 bases at V and 6 bases at J; junction bases unmatched: 10. CDR3 amino acids: CASSRMGQTGQPQHF. The CDR3 region has the DNA TGTGCCAGCAGTCGGATGGGACAGACGGGTCAGCCCCAGCATTTT.

The chain has TRBV6-2 or TRBV6-3 and TRBJ2-2; 7 nucleotides align to TRBD1. CDR3 size: 16 residues. Trimming cost V 6 bases and J 1 base; bases outside gene matches: 8. Germline V gene data show CDR1 as MNHEY and CDR2 as SVGEGT. The CDR3 spells CASSPDRVKNTGELFF. CDR3 DNA: TGTGCCAGCAGCCCCGACAGGGTAAAGAACACCGGGGAGCTGTTTTTT.

The chain links TRBV9 to TRBJ2-1; 7 bases match TRBD2. Germline V gene data show CDR1 as SGDLS and CDR2 as YYNGEE. V dropped 0 bases and J dropped 8; count of bases not matched to a gene: 8. The CDR3 covers 15 residues. CDR3 sequence: CASSVVGTKYDEQFF. In DNA form, the CDR3 reads TGTGCCAGCAGCGTAGTCGGGACTAAATACGATGAGCAGTTCTTC.

The V call is TRBV15, the J call TRBJ2-6, with unresolved D. Trimming took 3 bases from V and 0 from J, leaving 9 bases between them. The CDR3 covers 16 residues. From germline, CDR1 is LNHNV and CDR2 YYDKDF (reference sequence). The CDR3 here is CATSRYSASGANVLTF. Here the CDR3 DNA reads TGTGCCACCAGCAGGTACAGTGCCTCTGGGGCCAACGTCCTGACTTTC.

The chain recombines TRBV19 with TRBJ1-1; D perhaps matches TRBD1 (5 bases). The CDR3 runs 15 residues. Germline CDR1 is LNHDA and CDR2 is SQIVND (reference sequence). Trimming shortened V by 5 bases and J by 7 bases, and 20 bases separated the two germline ends. Written as DNA, the CDR3 is TGTGCCAGTAGTCCCCCTCAGGCAGGGTTCGATGAAGCTTTCTTT. Its protein product is CASSPPQAGFDEAFF.

The chain employs TRBV7-9 and TRBJ1-1; D possibly corresponds to TRBD1 (6 bases). V lost 5 bases and J 1 base, leaving 14 bases between the germline ends. Looked up from germline, CDR1 is SEHNR and CDR2 is FQNEAQ (reference sequence). The CDR3 length is 15 residues. CDR3 in amino acids: CASSQRRTANTEAFF. In nucleotides, the CDR3 is TGTGCCAGCAGCCAGCGCCGGACAGCGAACACTGAAGCTTTCTTT.

The V call is TRBV7-3, the J call TRBJ2-3; D is perhaps TRBD2 (6 bases). The CDR3 loop spans 15 amino acids. Trimming left V 8 bases short and J 3 bases short, with 18 bases between. The V gene's germline CDR1 is SGHTA and CDR2 FQGTGA. CDR3 sequence: CASSPGVRGTDTQYF. The CDR3 DNA follows: TGTGCCAGCTCACCGGGGGTCCGGGGGACAGATACGCAGTATTTT.

The rearrangement joins TRBV11-2 to TRBJ2-4, with 8 bases identical to TRBD2. V lost 6 bases, J lost 3 bases, and 7 bases stayed unmatched. The CDR3 runs 15 residues. Germline V gene data show CDR1 as SGHAT and CDR2 as FQNNGV. CDR3 DNA sequence: TGTGCCAGCAGTCTACTCCGGGAGGGCAAAAACATTCAGTACTTC. It codes for CASSLLREGKNIQYF.

Of note for this clone: Other DNA sequences of this sample code for an identical CDR3. CDR3 sequence: CSARPLETQYF. CDR3 coding DNA: TGCAGTGCTAGACCTTTGGAGACCCAGTACTTC. The genes are TRBV20-1 and TRBJ2-5, with D unresolved. Germline values: CDR1 DFQATT, CDR2 SNEGSKA (reference sequence). This CDR3 region has 11 residues. Trimming shortened V by 2 bases and J by 5 bases, and 6 bases separated the two germline ends.

The J gene is TRBJ2-7, the V gene TRBV11-2; D call uncertain. Trimming shortened V by 5 bases and J by 9 bases, and 14 bases separated the two germline ends. The germline V gene encodes CDR1 SGHAT and CDR2 FQNNGV. The CDR3 runs 12 residues. The CDR3 spells CASSTTLSGQYF. CDR3 nucleotides: TGTGCCAGCAGCACGACTTTATCCGGGCAGTACTTC.

The chain links TRBV5-4 to TRBJ2-7; 8 bases map to TRBD2. The CDR3 has 19 residues. CDR1 SGHNT and CDR2 YYREEE come from the germline V gene (reference sequence). With V trimmed by 4 bases and J by 5 bases, 23 bases remained unmatched. The CDR3 nucleotides read TGTGCCAGCAGCATGGGGTCAAAGGCGGGGGGCTCCCCCTACCACGAGCAGTACTTC. Translation gives CASSMGSKAGGSPYHEQYF.

This clone has only one observation. The chain combines TRBV4-3 with TRBJ2-7, with 11 bases aligning to TRBD2. V dropped 1 base and J dropped 4; count of bases not matched to a gene: 3. Germline values: CDR1 LGHNA, CDR2 YSLEER. The CDR3 consists of 15 residues. For the CDR3, the DNA is TGCGCCAGCAGCCAAGCTAGCGGGGGGAGGTACGAGCAGTACTTC. Translation: CASSQASGGRYEQYF.

V and J are TRBV9 and TRBJ2-3; 8 nucleotides agree with TRBD2. The V and J ends lost 4 bases and 2 bases, in that order; junction bases with no gene match: 9. Germline V gene sequence: CDR1 SGDLS, CDR2 YYNGEE. CDR3 length: 16 residues. CDR3 amino acids: CASSPEAGGTTDTQYF. The CDR3 DNA follows: TGTGCCAGCAGCCCAGAGGCGGGGGGCACCACAGATACGCAGTATTTT. Full variable domain (rest looked up from reference TRBV9 and TRBJ2-3): DSGVTQTPKHLITATGQRVTLRCSPRSGDLSVYWYQQSLDQGLQFLIQYYNGEERAKGNILERFSAQQFPDLHSELNLSSLELGDSALYFCASSPEAGGTTDTQYFGPGTRLTVL.

The chain has TRBV11-2 and TRBJ2-3, with TRBD1 as a possible D gene (6 bases). From germline, CDR1 is SGHAT and CDR2 FQNNGV. The CDR3 spans 15 residues. With 2 bases removed from V and 0 bases from J, the gap between germline ends came to 9 bases. Here the CDR3 reads CASSLTGSSTDTQYF. For the CDR3, the DNA is TGTGCCAGCAGCTTAACAGGGTCGAGCACAGATACGCAGTATTTT.

CDR3 protein: CASSLESGVSDTQYF. The CDR3 coding sequence is TGCGCCAGCAGCTTGGAGTCAGGGGTGAGCGATACGCAGTATTTT. The chain is built from TRBV5-1 and TRBJ2-3; perhaps TRBD1 as D (6 bases). This CDR3 is 15 amino acids long. Looked up from germline, CDR1 is SGHRS and CDR2 is YFSETQ. V shed 0 bases and J shed 6 bases, with 14 bases lying between them. The whole variable domain, remainder taken from reference TRBV5-1 and TRBJ2-3, is KAGVTQTPRYLIKTRGQQVTLSCSPISGHRSVSWYQQTPGQGLQFLFEYFSETQRNKGNFPGRFSGRQFSNSRSEMNVSTLELGDSALYLCASSLESGVSDTQYFGPGTRLTVL.

The chain links TRBV28 to TRBJ2-1, with a tentative D call TRBD2 (6 bases). This CDR3 is 12 amino acids long. Trimming stripped 6 bases from V and 7 bases from J, with 10 bases between. The germline gives CDR1 MDHEN, CDR2 SYDVKM. The CDR3 spells CASRRRGNEQFF. The CDR3, as DNA: TGTGCCAGCAGAAGACGGGGGAATGAGCAGTTCTTC.